This TCR beta chain was documented in a study of T cells after yellow fever vaccination. The study, taken as a whole, reports: Most primary-vaccination clones recurred post-booster (about 96% CD4, 88% CD8).

Generation of TCR cDNA used 5'RACE template switching (which added a universal primer site and UMIs). TCRdb re-analysed the 5' RACE reads in MiXCR, keeping a single row per CDR3 protein. The repertoire holds approximately 110,000 distinct CDR3 sequences, with nearly 7.5% as singletons. The V end lost 1 base, the J end lost 3 bases, and 11 bases lay between the germline ends. In germline, CDR1 is DFQATT, CDR2 SNEGSKA (reference sequence). This CDR3 region has 14 residues. This clonotype came up many times. Antigen specificity is unknown. The rearrangement links TRBV20-1 to TRBJ2-3; a weak D match, TRBD1 (6 bases). Sequencing was performed on CD4+ T cells sorted from PBMCs, taken 10 to 11 days after the first yellow fever vaccination. This receptor was identified in a man between 18 and 35 years old who received the YFV17D yellow fever vaccine. The CDR3: CSARAGGRTDTQYF. Written as DNA, the CDR3 is TGCAGTGCTAGAGCTGGGGGCCGGACAGATACGCAGTATTTT.